Following are 22 T cell receptor beta chains from one sample sequenced in a study of T cell repertoires in cytomegalovirus infection (dated by TCRdb to the late 2010s). Sequenced on an Illumina HiSeq 1500. TCRdb trimmed the raw reads at Q25, called clones with MiXCR and kept productive beta chains. Every CDR3 protein is listed once, alongside the most common genes and DNA of its rows. The sample table contains roughly 630,000 distinct CDR3 sequences; only one count was recorded for approximately 24% of them. The ten top clones hold around 8% of the sample. Material: CD8+ T cells from PBMCs. These receptor sequences come from a human donor in good health (CMV status not recorded). Some clones in this sample may be carry-over from other donors' samples.

This clonotype was found a few times. Written as DNA, the CDR3 is TGTGCCAGCAGTTACTCAAATCTTCTCCCCACAGATACGCAGTATTTT. This gives the protein CASSYSNLLPTDTQYF. The chain combines TRBV6-6 with TRBJ2-3; D call uncertain. From germline, CDR1 is MNHNY and CDR2 SVGAGI (reference sequence). The CDR3 loop spans 16 amino acids. The ends were cut back, 0 bases at V and 2 bases at J, with 12 bases in the middle.

This clonotype showed up just a few times. The chain carries TRBV6-2 or TRBV6-3 and TRBJ2-3, with a tentative D call TRBD2 (6 bases). This CDR3 contains 15 residues. Germline CDR1 is MNHEY and CDR2 is SVGEGT. With 4 bases removed from V and 1 base from J, the gap between germline ends came to 12 bases. As DNA, the CDR3 is TGTGCCAGCAGTTTAGCGGAAAAAGGCACAGATACGCAGTATTTT. Translation gives CASSLAEKGTDTQYF.

This clonotype has at least ten counts. The V gene is TRBV12-3 or TRBV12-4, the J gene TRBJ2-4; maybe TRBD2 (5 bases). This CDR3 has 14 amino acids. V lost 4 bases, J lost 15 bases, and 22 bases lay in between. The CDR3 protein is CASSSGSLSTRRYF. Written as DNA, the CDR3 is TGTGCCAGCAGTTCCGGATCCCTCAGCACTAGGAGGTACTTC.

This chain links TRBV18 with TRBJ2-1, with a weak D call TRBD2 (6 bases). Trimming took off 3 bases at V and 0 bases at J, with 18 bases between the two ends. CDR3 length: 18 amino acids. Germline CDR1 is KGHSH and CDR2 is LQKENI. The CDR3 region is CASSPTYGLTASYNEQFF. As DNA, the CDR3 is TGTGCCAGCTCACCTACTTACGGACTAACCGCCTCCTACAATGAGCAGTTCTTC.

The chain is built from TRBV28 and TRBJ1-2; the D is unclear. The CDR3 extends over 16 amino acids. Germline values: CDR1 MDHEN, CDR2 SYDVKM. Trimming took 5 bases from V and 1 from J, leaving 17 bases between them. CDR3 protein: CASSTGRRTDNYGYTF. CDR3 DNA sequence: TGTGCCAGCAGTACCGGCAGGAGGACTGATAACTATGGCTACACCTTC.

This clonotype came up a few times. This rearrangement joins TRBV7-9 to TRBJ2-7, with 7 bases identical to TRBD2. From germline, CDR1 is SEHNR and CDR2 FQNEAQ (reference sequence). The length of the CDR3 is 14 residues. The CDR3 bases are TGTGCGACCAACAAGGGGCGGGGGAGCTACGAGCAGTACTTC. Its protein is CATNKGRGSYEQYF.

This clonotype was seen a few times. The chain has TRBV20-1 and TRBJ2-1; tentative D call: TRBD1 (6 bases). V was shortened by 0 bases and J by 5 bases, with 11 bases between the two germline ends. This CDR3 comprises 14 residues. The V gene's germline CDR1 is DFQATT and CDR2 SNEGSKA (reference sequence). The CDR3 protein is CSARDKTGNNEQFF. The CDR3 DNA reads as TGCAGTGCTAGAGATAAAACAGGGAACAATGAGCAGTTCTTC.

The V and J genes are TRBV6-6 and TRBJ1-4; unclear D gene. This CDR3 has 16 amino acids. CDR1 and CDR2 (germline): MNHNY, SVGAGI (reference sequence). V was clipped by 4 bases and J by 7 bases, with 19 bases between them. The CDR3 DNA reads as TGTGCCAGCAGTTCGCAGAGTAATAGGGTGGGTGAAAAACTGTTTTTT. Encoded protein: CASSSQSNRVGEKLFF.

At least ten counts were recorded for this clonotype. This sequence joins TRBV28 and TRBJ2-3; possibly TRBD2 for D (5 bases). Per germline, CDR1 MDHEN and CDR2 SYDVKM. Trimming cost V 2 bases and J 0 bases, with 9 bases left between them. The CDR3 has 15 residues. CDR3 in amino acids: CASSLERTSTDTQYF. In DNA, the CDR3 is TGTGCCAGCAGTTTAGAGCGGACTAGCACAGATACGCAGTATTTT.

In this sample, this clonotype turned up a few times. The V and J genes are TRBV5-6 and TRBJ1-1; possibly TRBD1 for D (5 bases). Germline CDR1 SGHDT, CDR2 YYEEEE. V lost 4 bases, J lost 4 bases, and 23 bases lay in between. The CDR3 is 17 residues long. This chain's CDR3 is CASSPQWSPGGGTEAFF. CDR3 DNA sequence: TGTGCCAGCAGCCCGCAGTGGAGTCCGGGTGGGGGCACTGAAGCTTTCTTT.

This clonotype occurred a few times. The chain uses TRBV20-1 and TRBJ2-2, with D tentatively TRBD1 (5 bases). The germline V gene has CDR1 DFQATT and CDR2 SNEGSKA (reference sequence). The CDR3 consists of 16 residues. With 3 bases removed from V and 0 bases from J, the gap between germline ends came to 14 bases. This CDR3 reads CSASPQRGPNTGELFF. The CDR3 DNA reads as TGCAGTGCTAGTCCCCAAAGGGGCCCGAACACCGGGGAGCTGTTTTTT.

The J gene is TRBJ1-2, the V gene TRBV6-4; a possible D gene is TRBD1 (5 bases). Germline CDR1 and CDR2: MRHNA and SNTAGT. This CDR3 contains 15 residues. V was pared by 3 bases and J by 2 bases, with 13 bases between. The CDR3 region is CASSEWGFENYGYTF. CDR3 DNA sequence: TGTGCCAGCAGTGAATGGGGCTTCGAAAACTATGGCTACACCTTC.

This clonotype came up a few times. This chain links TRBV29-1 with TRBJ2-1; a weak D match, TRBD2 (5 bases). The CDR3 contains 15 residues. Germline values: CDR1 SQVTM, CDR2 ANQGSEA. Trimming took 1 base from V and 8 from J, leaving 18 bases between them. The CDR3 sequence: CSVEGSGIPGDEQFF. The CDR3 DNA follows: TGCAGCGTTGAAGGTTCGGGGATTCCGGGCGATGAGCAGTTCTTC.

This clonotype showed up many times. The CDR3 region has the DNA TGTGCCAGCAGCCCGGACAGGGCAGAGCGTAAACTGTTTTTT. It encodes CASSPDRAERKLFF. V is TRBV7-9 and J is TRBJ1-4; 8 bases are shared with TRBD1. CDR1 is SEHNR, CDR2 FQNEAQ, per germline (reference sequence). V lost 5 bases, J lost 11 bases, and 10 bases stayed unmatched. This CDR3 has 14 residues.

This clonotype showed up just a few times. This rearrangement joins TRBV12-3 or TRBV12-4 to TRBJ2-7; 12 positions agree with TRBD2. The CDR3 contains 15 residues. V trimming: 6 bases; J trimming: 3 bases; junction bases outside the gene matches: 6. CDR3 in amino acids: CASSPSLAGGYEQYF. The CDR3 DNA reads as TGTGCCAGCAGCCCATCACTAGCGGGGGGCTACGAGCAGTACTTC.

In this sample, this clonotype turned up once. The rearrangement uses TRBV4-3 and TRBJ1-1, with unresolved D. There are 16 residues in the CDR3. V lost 0 bases, J lost 4 bases, and 15 bases lay in between. Germline V gene lookup returns CDR1 LGHNA and CDR2 YSLEER. CDR3 sequence (DNA): TGCGCCAGCAGCCAAGAAACGACGCTGCTGGGCACTGAAGCTTTCTTT. This codes for CASSQETTLLGTEAFF.

Worth noting for this clonotype: No conserved phenylalanine or tryptophan ends this CDR3, so it is likely a read error. This chain joins TRBV5-5 and TRBJ1-5; TRBD1 is a possible D gene (5 bases). Germline V gives CDR1 SGHKS, CDR2 YYEKEE (reference sequence). Trimming left V 4 bases short and J 2 bases short, with 10 bases between. The CDR3 has 14 residues. The CDR3 here is CASSPGKGNQPQHS. CDR3 sequence (DNA): TGTGCCAGCAGCCCAGGGAAGGGCAATCAGCCCCAGCATTCT.

As regards this clonotype: This may stem from a read error, because a much larger clone lies one nucleotide away. The V gene is TRBV4-3, the J gene TRBJ2-1; TRBD1 aligns across 10 bases. The length of the CDR3 is 16 residues. CDR1 and CDR2 (germline): LGHNA, YSLEER. CDR3 in DNA: TGCGCCGGCAGCCAAGTGCCGGGACAGGGGTACAATGAGCAGTTCTTC. Translation: CAGSQVPGQGYNEQFF.

At least ten counts were recorded for this clonotype. CDR3 nucleotides: TGTGCCAGCAGTAACCGGGACACCACCTACGAGCAGTACGTC. This gives the protein CASSNRDTTYEQYV. The chain employs TRBV28 and TRBJ2-7; D may be TRBD1 (6 bases). V lost 5 bases and J 2 bases, leaving 13 bases between the germline ends. Germline values: CDR1 MDHEN, CDR2 SYDVKM. The CDR3 loop spans 14 amino acids.

V usage is TRBV12-5 and J usage is TRBJ2-1; TRBD1 might be the D (6 bases). This CDR3 comprises 15 residues. V dropped 1 base and J dropped 1 base, with 8 bases sitting between them. Germline V gene data show CDR1 as LGHNT and CDR2 as FRNRAP. For the CDR3, the DNA is TGTGCTAGTGGTTTGGAGAGGGGGTCCTACAATGAGCAGTTCTTC. Protein product: CASGLERGSYNEQFF.

Remarks on this clonotype: The germline gene is not matched at one end of the junction; a read error may be the cause. The chain uses TRBV7-9 and TRBJ1-2, with D perhaps matching TRBD1 (6 bases). The CDR3 runs 13 residues. The germline V gene encodes CDR1 SEHNR and CDR2 FQNEAQ (reference sequence). CDR3 coding DNA: TGTGCCAGCAGCCCTTCAGGGGACCATGGCTACGCCTTC. Protein product: CASSPSGDHGYAF.

Points on this clonotype: This may come from a read error, since a much larger clone is one base off. The CDR3 DNA sequence: TGTGTCAGCTACGAGGGGGGGGCCTACAATGAGCAGTTCTTC. Translation gives CVSYEGGAYNEQFF. The chain joins TRBV7-2 to TRBJ2-1; maybe TRBD2 (7 bases). The CDR3 spans 14 residues. CDR1 is SGHTA, CDR2 FQGNSA, per germline.